Each of the 5 T cell receptor beta chains below was sequenced from the same sample in a study of immune reconstitution after stem cell transplant in scleroderma. TCRdb re-derived calls from the RT-PCR reads in MiXCR, one entry per CDR3 protein. Of about 5,600 distinct CDR3 sequences detected, 7.5% to 9% appear once; the ten largest clones hold around 9.1%. This specimen was taken before or after autologous hematopoietic stem cell transplantation (not recorded which). The source of these receptors is a male donor with systemic sclerosis.

In this sample, this clonotype is medium-sized. This rearrangement joins TRBV5-1 to TRBJ2-7; D uncertain. The CDR3 loop spans 13 amino acids. Germline CDR1 SGHRS, CDR2 YFSETQ. V was shortened by 0 bases and J by 2 bases, with 6 bases between the two germline ends. CDR3 nucleotides: TGCGCCAGCAGCTTGGGCAGCACCTACGAGCAGTACTTC. It codes for CASSLGSTYEQYF.

This clonotype occurred a few times. This rearrangement joins TRBV7-9 to TRBJ2-7; 12 bases align to TRBD2. The CDR3 is 15 amino acids. V trimming: 3 bases; J trimming: 7 bases; junction bases outside the gene matches: 7. Germline V gives CDR1 SEHNR, CDR2 FQNEAQ (reference sequence). For the CDR3, the DNA is TGTGCCAGCAGCTTCGGACTAGCGGGATTGAGAGAGCAGTACTTC. Its translation is CASSFGLAGLREQYF.

The chain employs TRBV5-1 and TRBJ2-5; 9 bases are shared with TRBD1. Losses at the gene ends were 4 bases for V and 4 bases for J; bases not matched to a gene: 8. The length of the CDR3 is 15 residues. CDR1 SGHRS and CDR2 YFSETQ come from the germline V gene. This CDR3 reads CASSRKDRGGETQYF. CDR3 nucleotide sequence: TGCGCCAGCAGCCGAAAGGACAGGGGTGGAGAGACCCAGTACTTC.

This clonotype is labeled as medium-sized (0.01 to 0.1%). V usage is TRBV5-1 and J usage is TRBJ1-1, with no clear D. The CDR3 is 12 amino acids. Germline values: CDR1 SGHRS, CDR2 YFSETQ. Trimming cost V 3 bases and J 1 base, with 4 bases left between them. The CDR3 region is CASSSGNTEAFF. In DNA form, the CDR3 reads TGCGCCAGCAGCTCCGGGAACACTGAAGCTTTCTTT.

This clonotype is labeled medium-sized. The rearrangement uses TRBV5-1 and TRBJ1-3; D gene unclear. V was trimmed by 1 base and J by 0 bases, leaving 11 bases between them. Germline V gene sequence: CDR1 SGHRS, CDR2 YFSETQ. The CDR3 is 16 residues long. In DNA, the CDR3 is TGCGCCAGCAGCTTGTTCCAGGCCTTCTCTGGAAACACCATATATTTT. The encoded protein is CASSLFQAFSGNTIYF.